This TCR beta chain was identified during a study of blood T cell repertoires in COVID-19. The method was immunoSEQ multiplex PCR; TCRdb's version includes in-frame clones alone and lacks a portion of them. The sample lists approximately 220,000 clones; 83% were seen once. This CDR3 contains 14 residues. V shed 2 bases and J 8 bases; nucleotides not matched to a gene: 7. Germline-derived CDR1 and CDR2 are MNHNS and SASEGT. The TCR originated in a woman aged 40-49 years with active or convalescent COVID-19. This chain uses TRBV6-1 with TRBJ1-2; 8 bases line up with TRBD1. Sequencing was carried out using peripheral blood. The CDR3 nucleotides are TGTGCCAGCAGTGAACTGGCAGGGGGCACAGGCTACACCTTC. It translates to CASSELAGGTGYTF.